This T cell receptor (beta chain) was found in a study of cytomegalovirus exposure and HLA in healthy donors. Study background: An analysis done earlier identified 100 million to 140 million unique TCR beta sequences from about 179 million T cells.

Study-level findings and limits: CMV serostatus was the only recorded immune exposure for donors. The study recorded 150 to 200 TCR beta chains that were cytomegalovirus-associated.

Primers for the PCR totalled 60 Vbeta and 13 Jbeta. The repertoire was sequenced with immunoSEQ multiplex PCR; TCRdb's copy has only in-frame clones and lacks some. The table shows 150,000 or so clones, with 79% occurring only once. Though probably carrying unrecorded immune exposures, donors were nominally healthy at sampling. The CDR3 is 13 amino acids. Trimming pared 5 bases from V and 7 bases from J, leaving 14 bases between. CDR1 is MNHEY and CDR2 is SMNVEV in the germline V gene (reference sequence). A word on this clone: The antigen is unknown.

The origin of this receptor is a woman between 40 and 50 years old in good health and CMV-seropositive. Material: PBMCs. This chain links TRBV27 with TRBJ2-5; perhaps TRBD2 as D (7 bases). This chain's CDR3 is CASSKGGEGTQYF. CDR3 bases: TGTGCCAGCAGTAAGGGGGGGGAGGGGACCCAGTACTTC.